This T cell receptor (beta chain) was retrieved from a study of T cell responses to AZD1222 COVID-19 vaccine (dated by TCRdb to the early 2020s). In the study overall: AZD1222 recipients with second doses at about 4 weeks or about 12 weeks were pooled, because spike-specific TCR depth and breadth did not differ between schedules. Enrollment into the trials was organized by age into subgroups of 18-55, 56-69 and 70-plus years, and those subgroups contained 148, 28 and 57 TCR-sequenced participants, respectively. A total of more than 230 trial participants underwent TCR sequencing, of whom around 210 had received two doses of AZD1222 and approximately 26 had received two doses of the MenACWY control vaccine. General study outcomes and caveats: Conclusions about previously exposed vaccinees are limited because only six or seven AZD1222 recipients were SARS-CoV-2 seropositive at baseline. The whole spike protein was spanned by vaccine-associated CD4 TCRs, and dominant responses were seen in regions 160-218 and 743-854. Nearly half of unique spike-specific TCRs reportedly recognized epitopes outside regions mutated in the B.1.351 and B.1.1.7 variants. Because no samples from the day 14 peak response were available, repertoires could be characterized only after the peak T cell response. Participants were mostly white British, with more females than males. The authors suggested clonal diversity may have been underestimated. In the small 56-69-year group, the increase in depth fell short of significance, most likely because of low power. After two AZD1222 doses, spike-specific TCR breadth and depth were significantly higher than at day 0 and than in MenACWY recipients.

The CDR3 has 14 amino acids, counting the end cysteine and phenylalanine. The DNA shown is the 42-base CDR3, in frame from base 1. Clipping removes 2 bases from V and 4 bases from J, with 3 as the unmatched junction base count. The germline V gene gives CDR1 as MNHEY and CDR2 as SVGAGI. The CDR3 regions of human TCRbeta chains were analyzed by immunosequencing. From the authors' description of their analysis: Repertoire TCRs were checked for matches against a reference library of SARS-CoV-2-specific TCRs that had been generated using the MIRA antigen-specificity platform. Breadth was defined as the fraction of unique TCRs that were SARS-CoV-2-associated, and depth was defined as the fraction of total T cells that were SARS-CoV-2-associated. Using the MIRA data, each spike-specific TCR was mapped to the spike region that the TCR reacts to and placed in a CD4 or CD8 class. Log10-transformed breadth and depth values were compared by one-way ANOVA with Sidak's multiple comparisons tests. In TCRdb, the immuneACCESS table is reduced to in-frame sequences with V and J assigned. These tables do not hold every clone; where another copy was compared, an unresolved V gene accounts for under half, and the others remain unexplained. V and J calls and clone size are as listed in that table; D and trimming were resolved from the DNA. Recorded for this sample are 150,000 to 200,000 clones; roughly nine tenths of them occurred a single time. 2.5% to 3.5% of the sample lies in the top ten.

Sample time point, as interpreted from the label and publication: baseline before first vaccination. The vaccinee samples were drawn from two UK trials, COV001 and COV002, one of which was a single-blind randomized controlled phase 2/3 trial testing AZD1222 (ChAdOx1 nCoV-19) in healthy adults. For TCRbeta chain sequencing, PBMC samples from trial participants were taken at day 0 and at day 28 after the second dose. Concerning this clone itself: It has no known antigen specificity. There are no base qualities to consult, and no much larger clone falls within one base.

The specimen was peripheral blood, collected on day 0 of AZD1222 vaccination. The rearranged segments are TRBV6-5 and TRBJ2-7, with TRBD1 identical over 9 junction bases. The receptor's source is an adult in good health. The DNA is TGTGCCAGCAGTTACCAGACAGGGGGATACGAGCAGTACTTC. Protein translation: CASSYQTGGYEQYF.